What follows are 5 T cell receptor beta chains derived from one specimen sequenced in a study of blood T cells in healthy people across ages. A sample-barcoded 5' primer and a J-beta primer mix were used in a second PCR of about 7 to 12 cycles. Each CDR3 protein is one row after TCRdb ran MiXCR on the 5' RACE reads. The repertoire includes fewer than 700,000 distinct CDR3 sequences, 40% to 45% of them detected once, and 30% sits in the top ten. The specimen was blood. The receptors come from an elderly man in good health.

A few counts support this clonotype. The V and J genes are TRBV7-2 and TRBJ2-3, with 7 bases matching TRBD2. The CDR3 is 15 residues long. Germline CDR1 SGHTA, CDR2 FQGNSA. Trimming removed 7 bases from V and 0 bases from J; junction bases left unmatched: 7. DNA of the CDR3: TGTGCCAGCACGGGGGAGGGGATTAGCACAGATACGCAGTATTTT. Protein product: CASTGEGISTDTQYF.

The rearrangement links TRBV7-2 to TRBJ2-7; D may be TRBD1 or TRBD2 (5 bases each). The CDR3 loop spans 14 amino acids. Trimming took 1 base from V and 7 from J, leaving 14 bases between them. Germline V gene data show CDR1 as SGHTA and CDR2 as FQGNSA. The CDR3 region is CASSLGPSQGEQYF. For the CDR3, the DNA is TGTGCCAGCAGCTTAGGTCCTAGCCAGGGTGAGCAGTACTTC.

The rearrangement links TRBV14 to TRBJ2-5, with 7 bases identical to TRBD1. The junction had 16 bases not matched to a gene; V was cut back by 4 bases and J by 2 bases. The CDR3 length is 18 residues. Germline-derived CDR1 and CDR2 are SGHDN and FVKESK. CDR3: CASSRGTQDRVVQETQYF. In nucleotides, the CDR3 is TGTGCCAGCAGCCGGGGAACCCAAGACAGGGTAGTACAAGAGACCCAGTACTTC.

A remark on this clonotype: Relative to the germline gene, one junction end is altered; a read error may explain this. V usage is TRBV3-1 and J usage is TRBJ2-1; possible D gene TRBD2, 6 bases. Per germline, CDR1 LGHDT and CDR2 YNNKEL (reference sequence). The CDR3 is 13 residues long. In nucleotides, the CDR3 is TGTGCCGGCAGCCAAGATCGGGGGAATGAGCAGTTCTTC. Residues: CAGSQDRGNEQFF.

V is TRBV9 and J is TRBJ1-5, with a tentative D call TRBD1 (6 bases). The CDR3 contains 14 residues. The V gene lost 0 bases and the J gene lost 11 bases, with 15 bases spanning the gap. CDR1 and CDR2 (germline): SGDLS, YYNGEE. The CDR3 loop is CASSVGGTFETQHF. The CDR3, as DNA: TGTGCCAGCAGCGTAGGCGGGACATTCGAGACCCAGCATTTT.